The entry below gives a single T cell receptor beta chain sequence along with its context. One junction end disagrees with the germline gene, perhaps due to a read error. Original processing methods: Quantification of nucleated cells was approximated via reference gene primer amplification. Repertoires were generated with immunoSEQ multiplex PCR, while TCRdb's copy carries only in-frame clones and drops some. The V and J calls and clone size were taken over from that table, and D and trimming were inferred from the DNA. The sample has 70,000 or so clones, around 83% seen once; the top ten hold about 9.8%. The data derive from a study of blood T cell repertoires in COVID-19. From germline, CDR1 is SGHTA and CDR2 FQGNSA. The CDR3 length is 12 residues.

This chain links TRBV7-2 with TRBJ2-7, with 8 bases matching TRBD2. Sequencing was done on a sample of peripheral blood. The origin of this receptor is an elderly woman with acute or convalescent COVID-19. The CDR3 DNA reads TGTGCCAGCAGCTTATGGACGGGAGGGGCCGACTTC. It codes for CASSLWTGGADF.